This TCR beta chain was observed in a study of cytomegalovirus exposure and HLA in healthy donors. Overall study findings and caveats: The authors enumerated around 150 TCR beta chains as linked to cytomegalovirus. For cytomegalovirus status, the classifier reportedly gave diagnoses with high specificity and sensitivity.

Concerning this clone itself: The antigen remains unidentified.

The PCR had 60 Vbeta and 13 Jbeta primers. Authors' processing steps: An analysis performed later counted 60 million to 90 million unique TCR beta chains (roughly 11 million of them shared). Data came from immunoSEQ multiplex PCR; TCRdb stores just in-frame clones and leaves some out. V and J calls and clone size are given by that table; D and trimming were obtained from the DNA. The table has approximately 150,000 clones, 88% seen once. The CDR3 spans 17 residues. The V gene is TRBV21-1, the J gene TRBJ2-7; the table's TRBD1 call for D was not verified on the DNA. TRBV21-1 constitutes a pseudogene. The clonotype originates from a woman in her forties in good health and CMV-seronegative. Specimen: PBMCs. CDR3 amino acids: CASSNRRQGYTPYEQYF. CDR3 nucleotide sequence: TGTGCCAGCAGCAACCGCCGTCAGGGCTATACACCCTACGAGCAGTACTTC.